Detailed here is one T cell receptor beta chain. The antigen it binds to is not known. Base qualities are missing; no much larger clone stands one base away. This sample was included in a study of T cells in tuberculosis (dated by TCRdb to the late 2010s). About the investigation overall: To characterize T cells specific for the mycobacterial lipid antigen glucose monomycolate (GMM), the study used CD1B tetramers together with high-throughput TCR immunosequencing. With approximately 11 people per group, a South African clinical cohort compared IGRA-negative adolescents, IGRA-positive adolescents with latent tuberculosis, and adults with active tuberculosis.

At study entry, a tuberculin skin test and the QuantiFERON-TB GOLD In-Tube IGRA were used to screen adolescents for latent tuberculosis infection. Unsorted cryopreserved PBMC were immunosequenced, covering on average about 100,000 T cells per clinical donor. Eleven high schools in the Worcester region of the Western Cape, South Africa, served as enrollment sites for adolescents aged 12 to 18 years. Ten adolescents infected with M. tuberculosis and about ten uninfected adolescents were chosen and matched for age and sex. PBMC from adolescents were isolated by density centrifugation from freshly drawn heparinized blood and were then cryopreserved. Its CDR3 holds 15 amino acids, cysteine through phenylalanine. The kept DNA is CDR3 alone, 45 bases in frame from the first base. The immunoSEQ multiplex PCR assay was used to generate TCR libraries, with TCR-beta and/or TCR-alpha/delta assays applied to each sample. The amplified TCR libraries were sequenced on the Illumina high-throughput platform. Turning to the authors' computational methods: Clustering and dimensionality reduction relied on pairwise TCRdist distances among GMM-specific receptors from T cells that were either sorted ex vivo or expanded in vitro. Each clinical repertoire received a mean NN-distance score, defined as the average TCRdist to the nearest 10% of tetramer-positive reference sequences. To compute GEM TCR motif frequency, the fraction of unique TCRs matching known GEM sequences by V/J usage and CDR3 length was calculated. Linear discriminant analysis with leave-one-out cross-validation, implemented in scikit-learn, was used to classify active tuberculosis. This immuneACCESS table, as held by TCRdb, lists in-frame sequences with V and J called but not all clones. Of the missing ones, under half trace to an unresolved V gene in checked studies; the others have no known cause. V, J and clone size are taken as reported in that table, and D and trimming were inferred from the DNA itself. A total of some 41,000 clones appear in this sample, 94% of them only once. Of the sample, 1.5% to 2% falls within the top ten clones.

The research as a whole found: Smaller NN-distances were partly driven by shorter CDR3-alpha lengths in active tuberculosis patients, and statistical significance was not reached for the TCR-beta difference. Using GEM motif frequencies, a classifier achieved 60% to 70% accuracy, whereas a classifier built on the diverse GMM-specific repertoire got to 87% accuracy (AUROC more than 0.85). Clinical samples were selected based on which cryopreserved specimens were available, and the active tuberculosis cases were adults whereas the controls were adolescents. Compared with IGRA-negative controls, TCR-alpha repertoires from active tuberculosis had smaller mean NN-distances to GMM-specific TCRs, which suggests clonal expansion of these TCRs.

The clonotype originates from a donor between 10 and 29 years old with latent tuberculosis or without tuberculosis infection. Some clones in this sample may be carry-over from other donors' samples. Sequenced material: PBMCs. The rearrangement combines TRBV1 with TRBJ1-1. TRBV1 is reported as a pseudogene. The DNA reads TGCACCAGCAGCCAAGATCTAAGAGTGAACACTGAAGCTTTCTTT. Translated, it reads CTSSQDLRVNTEAFF.